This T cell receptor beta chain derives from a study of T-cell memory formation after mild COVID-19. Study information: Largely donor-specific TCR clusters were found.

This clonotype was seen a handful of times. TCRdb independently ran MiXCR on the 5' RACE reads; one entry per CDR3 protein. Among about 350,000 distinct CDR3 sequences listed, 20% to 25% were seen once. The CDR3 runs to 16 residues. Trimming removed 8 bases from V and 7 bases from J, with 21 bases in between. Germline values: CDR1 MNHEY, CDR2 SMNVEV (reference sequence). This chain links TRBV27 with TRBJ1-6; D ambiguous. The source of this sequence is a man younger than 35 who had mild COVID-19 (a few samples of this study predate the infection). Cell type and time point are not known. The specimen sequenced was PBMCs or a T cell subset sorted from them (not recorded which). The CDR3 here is CASWPQLGSLNSPLHF. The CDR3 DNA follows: TGTGCCAGCTGGCCACAACTCGGCAGCCTGAATTCACCCCTCCACTTT.